This TCR beta chain was documented in a study of Ad26.COV2.S vaccination and SARS-CoV-2 variants. Study-wide context: The vaccine Ad26.COV2.S was put into the muscle once, or twice with 56 days between. General study findings and limits: Vaccine recipients showed a spike-specific TCR breadth that was higher than in placebo recipients.

The treatment is: 19 received Ad26.COV2.S at low or high dose, single or two shots; about 5 received placebo; per-sample allocation not given. Collection of the samples took place on day 63 after the first injection of vaccine or placebo. Worth noting for this clone: Its antigen is not known.

Clones were read by immunoSEQ multiplex PCR, and TCRdb kept only the in-frame ones, dropping some. The repertoire holds some 370,000 clones, with 83% as singletons. Material: peripheral blood, obtained in a trial of Ad26.COV2.S vaccine versus placebo. The TCR was taken from a person aged 18-65 years who received the Ad26.COV2.S COVID-19 vaccine or a placebo.

The DNA of the CDR3 is TGTGCCAGCAGTTACTCGAAGGAGACCCAGTACTTC. The encoded protein is CASSYSKETQYF. The chain employs TRBV6-6 and TRBJ2-5, with no clear D. Germline CDR1 reads MNHNY; CDR2 reads SVGAGI (reference sequence). CDR3 size: 12 residues. V lost 0 bases, J lost 5 bases, and 4 bases lay in between.